Below are 25 T cell receptor beta chains sequenced from a single sample in a study of regulatory T cells in long-lasting Graves disease. Both iRepertoire HTBI primers and Arm-PCR of CDR3 regions were used to build the TCR beta libraries. A single record per CDR3 protein comes from TCRdb applying MiXCR to the multiplex PCR reads. This repertoire shows fewer than 600,000 distinct CDR3 sequences, 20% to 25% found once; its top ten account for about an eighth. The time point is: persistent/refractory GD, antithyroid drugs over 5 years with positive TRAb. With RNA extracted from PBMCs as input, the TCR library was made. The sample consisted of peripheral blood mononuclear cells (PBMCs), taken when the disease was refractory, from a patient treated with antithyroid drugs. The receptors originated from a female donor with Graves disease.

This clonotype has more than one count but fewer than ten. V usage is TRBV4-1 and J usage is TRBJ1-2, with a possible D match to TRBD1 (6 bases). The V end was cut by 2 bases, the J end by 4 bases, with 17 bases between. The CDR3 is 16 amino acids. The germline CDR1 and CDR2 sequences are MGHRA and YSYEKL. The CDR3 coding sequence is TGCGCCAGCAGCCAATTCAACCAGGGGAAGACCTATGGCTACACCTTC. Encoded protein: CASSQFNQGKTYGYTF.

The sample holds many counts of this clonotype. The chain is built from TRBV7-2 and TRBJ1-6, with D hard to call. Germline V gene lookup returns CDR1 SGHTA and CDR2 FQGNSA. The V end lost 5 bases, the J end lost 7 bases, and 12 bases lay between the germline ends. This CDR3 contains 14 residues. Here the CDR3 reads CASSPDGYNSPLHF. Written as DNA, the CDR3 is TGTGCCAGCAGCCCCGACGGCTACAATTCACCCCTCCACTTT.

This clonotype was seen more than once but under ten times. J is TRBJ1-6 and V is TRBV20-1, with D unresolved. Germline V CDR1 and CDR2: DFQATT, SNEGSKA (reference sequence). The CDR3 has 14 amino acids. Trimming pared 1 base from V and 4 bases from J, leaving 8 bases between. CDR3 in DNA: TGCAGTGCTAGAGCACTGGGGTATAATTCACCCCTCCACTTT. Its protein product is CSARALGYNSPLHF.

This clonotype was seen a single time. A far larger clone is one base from this, pointing to a likely read error. The chain recombines TRBV7-2 with TRBJ2-1; TRBD1 might be the D (5 bases). This CDR3 is 15 amino acids long. Trimming cost V 0 bases and J 10 bases, with 16 bases left between them. Germline loops: CDR1 SGHTA, CDR2 FQGNSA. The CDR3: CASSLASGRAYEQFF. CDR3 in DNA: TGTGCCAGCAGCTTAGCTTCAGGCAGGGCCTACGAGCAGTTCTTC.

There are a few counts of this clonotype. This sequence joins TRBV11-2 and TRBJ2-2; the D is unclear. The CDR3 contains 16 residues. Germline V CDR1 and CDR2: SGHAT, FQNNGV. V was clipped by 0 bases and J by 1 base, with 9 bases between them. Written as DNA, the CDR3 is TGTGCCAGCAGCTTAGAGGCTACCCTGAACACCGGGGAGCTGTTTTTT. This translates into CASSLEATLNTGELFF.

The chain joins TRBV20-1 to TRBJ1-5; possible D gene TRBD1, 5 bases. Germline loops: CDR1 DFQATT, CDR2 SNEGSKA (reference sequence). The V end was cut by 5 bases, the J end by 5 bases, with 19 bases between. This CDR3 comprises 15 residues. The CDR3 region has the DNA TGCAGTGCTCCACGTGGTGGGGCCACGGATCAGCCCCAGCATTTT. Amino acid sequence: CSAPRGGATDQPQHF.

This clonotype came up many times. V is TRBV9 and J is TRBJ2-5; the D gene could be TRBD1 or TRBD2 (5 bases each). The V end was cut by 0 bases, the J end by 1 base, with 7 bases between. Germline lookup yields CDR1 SGDLS and CDR2 YYNGEE. The CDR3 runs 14 residues. The CDR3 region is CASSVERGQETQYF. The CDR3 region has the DNA TGTGCCAGCAGCGTAGAGAGGGGCCAAGAGACCCAGTACTTC.

This clonotype was recorded at least ten times. This rearrangement joins TRBV6-2 or TRBV6-3 to TRBJ2-5; D perhaps matches TRBD1 (5 bases). The V gene's germline CDR1 is MNHEY and CDR2 SVGEGT. Trimming left V 5 bases short and J 0 bases short, with 7 bases between. There are 13 residues in the CDR3. Here the CDR3 DNA reads TGTGCCAGCAGTGACAGCGACCAAGAGACCCAGTACTTC. Encoded protein: CASSDSDQETQYF.

This chain connects TRBV19 to TRBJ1-1; D is unclear. The CDR3 covers 10 residues. Deletions cut 8 bases from V and 11 bases from J, with 12 bases between. In germline, CDR1 is LNHDA, CDR2 SQIVND (reference sequence). CDR3 in DNA: TGTGCCAGTCTGGCGGGCTCGGCTTTCTTT. Its translation is CASLAGSAFF.

This clonotype was detected ten times or more. The rearrangement links TRBV7-2 to TRBJ2-5; the D is unclear. Trimming stripped 0 bases from V and 0 bases from J, with 5 bases between. Germline-derived CDR1 and CDR2 are SGHTA and FQGNSA. CDR3 length: 14 residues. In DNA, the CDR3 is TGTGCCAGCAGCTTAGCGGCGTACCAAGAGACCCAGTACTTC. It codes for CASSLAAYQETQYF.

Note on this clonotype: A much larger clone differs by one base, so this may be a read error. The V call is TRBV29-1, the J call TRBJ2-5; a possible D gene is TRBD1 (5 bases). Germline assignment: CDR1 SQVTM and CDR2 ANQGSEA. CDR3 length equals 14 residues. The CDR3 loop reads CSVEDRAQGTAQHF. CDR3 sequence (DNA): TGCAGCGTTGAAGATCGGGCTCAGGGTACGGCCCAGCACTTC.

This clonotype was recorded at least ten times. This chain links TRBV20-1 with TRBJ1-5; TRBD1 might be the D (6 bases). Germline CDR1 reads DFQATT; CDR2 reads SNEGSKA (reference sequence). Trimming removed 3 bases from V and 3 bases from J, with 12 bases in between. This CDR3 is 14 amino acids long. As DNA, the CDR3 is TGCAGTGCTAGGACAGGTAATCACAATCAGCCCCAGCATTTT. Protein sequence: CSARTGNHNQPQHF.

This clonotype has only a few counts. The chain uses TRBV6-5 and TRBJ2-7; D call uncertain. Trimming took 4 bases from V and 7 from J, leaving 11 bases between them. Per the germline V gene, CDR1 is MNHEY and CDR2 is SVGAGI. This CDR3 has 12 residues. CDR3 in DNA: TGTGCCAGCAGTTCCACTTATGGTGAGCAGTACTTC. This codes for CASSSTYGEQYF.

This clonotype was picked up many times. CDR3 amino acids: CASSSQTGVGEAFF. Written as DNA, the CDR3 is TGTGCCAGCAGTTCTCAGACAGGGGTTGGTGAAGCTTTCTTT. The chain employs TRBV12-3 or TRBV12-4 and TRBJ1-1; 8 bases are shared with TRBD1. CDR3 size: 14 residues. Trimming removed 4 bases from V and 7 bases from J; junction bases left unmatched: 8.

The rearrangement joins TRBV11-2 to TRBJ2-3; D gene unclear. V dropped 5 bases and J dropped 1 base, with 7 bases sitting between them. The CDR3 is 13 residues long. The germline V gene has CDR1 SGHAT and CDR2 FQNNGV. This CDR3 is CASSKDGTDTQYF. CDR3 nucleotides: TGTGCCAGCAGCAAGGACGGCACAGATACGCAGTATTTT.

About this clonotype: Since a much larger clone is just one base distant, this may be a read error. The chain is built from TRBV6-2 or TRBV6-3 and TRBJ1-1; D gene ambiguous. CDR1 and CDR2 from the germline V gene are MNHEY and SVGEGT. The CDR3 consists of 15 residues. The DNA of the CDR3 is TGTGTCAGCACCCTTTTCGGGGTCCATGGCACTGAAGCTTTCTTT. Its translation: CVSTLFGVHGTEAFF.

This clonotype was seen at least ten times. Here the CDR3 reads CSVGTSGSGEQYF. The CDR3 bases are TGCAGCGTTGGGACTAGCGGGAGTGGTGAGCAGTACTTC. The chain couples TRBV29-1 to TRBJ2-7, with 13 positions matching TRBD2. Germline V gene lookup returns CDR1 SQVTM and CDR2 ANQGSEA. The CDR3 has 13 residues. After removal of 4 bases from V and 7 bases from J, the junction contained 4 bases not matched to a gene.

This clonotype has a count of ten or more. The chain uses TRBV2 and TRBJ1-2; tentatively, D is TRBD1 (6 bases). CDR1 and CDR2 (germline): SNHLY, FYNNEI. Trimming cost V 7 bases and J 4 bases, with 13 bases left between them. The CDR3 loop spans 13 amino acids. The chain's CDR3 is CASTKGVSYGYTF. The CDR3 bases are TGTGCCAGCACTAAGGGGGTTTCCTATGGCTACACCTTC.

V is TRBV30 and J is TRBJ2-5; perhaps TRBD2 as D (6 bases). V lost 5 bases, J lost 1 base, and 11 bases lay in between. This CDR3 contains 13 residues. Germline-derived CDR1 and CDR2 are GTSNPN and SVGIG (reference sequence). The DNA for the CDR3 is TGTGCCTGGGGGGCGGGGACCCAAGAGACCCAGTACTTC. It codes for CAWGAGTQETQYF. The full variable domain, in which reference TRBV30 and TRBJ2-5 provide the parts outside the CDR3, is SQTIHQWPATLVQPVGSPLSLECTVEGTSNPNLYWYRQAAGRGLQLLFYSVGIGQISSEVPQNLSASRPQDRQFILSSKKLLLSDSGFYLCAWGAGTQETQYFGPGTRLLVL.

The V and J genes are TRBV7-3 and TRBJ2-3; 7 bases line up with TRBD2. This CDR3 is 12 amino acids long. The J segment lost 5 bases and the V segment lost 6 bases, leaving 2 bases of the junction unmatched. CDR1 is SGHTA and CDR2 is FQGTGA in the germline V gene. CDR3 region: CASRGRGDTQYF. The CDR3 coding sequence is TGTGCCAGCAGGGGGAGGGGAGATACGCAGTATTTT.

This clonotype has just a few counts. The chain recombines TRBV28 with TRBJ2-3, with TRBD2 matching 8 bases. The CDR3 spans 15 residues. Germline V lookup: CDR1 MDHEN, CDR2 SYDVKM. V shed 4 bases, J shed 1 base, and the junction held 4 bases outside the gene matches. In DNA form, the CDR3 reads TGTGCCAGCAGTTCCCATAGCGGGGGCACAGATACGCAGTATTTT. This encodes CASSSHSGGTDTQYF. Together with reference TRBV28 and TRBJ2-3, the CDR3 gives the full variable domain: DVKVTQSSRYLVKRTGEKVFLECVQDMDHENMFWYRQDPGLGLRLIYFSYDVKMKEKGDIPEGYSVSREKKERFSLILESASTNQTSMYLCASSSHSGGTDTQYFGPGTRLTVL.

This clonotype was seen at least ten times. The chain is built from TRBV6-1 and TRBJ2-7, with a weak D call TRBD1 (5 bases). In germline, CDR1 is MNHNS, CDR2 SASEGT. The CDR3 consists of 13 residues. The ends were cut back, 6 bases at V and 1 base at J, with 10 bases in the middle. The CDR3 bases are TGTGCCAGCAGCTGGACACTTTCCTACGAGCAGTACTTC. Translation: CASSWTLSYEQYF.

This chain links TRBV6-1 with TRBJ2-3; the D is unclear. Germline assignment: CDR1 MNHNS and CDR2 SASEGT. This CDR3 has 13 amino acids. V lost 7 bases and J lost 5, with 13 bases in between. DNA of the CDR3: TGTGCCAGCAATTTCGTCGCAGTAGATACGCAGTATTTT. It specifies CASNFVAVDTQYF.

The sample holds a few counts of this clonotype. This chain joins TRBV4-1 and TRBJ1-6, with D possibly matching TRBD1 (6 bases). CDR3 length: 16 residues. Germline V gene lookup returns CDR1 MGHRA and CDR2 YSYEKL. V lost 4 bases and J lost 0, with 10 bases in between. The CDR3 loop reads CASSLEDSSYNSPLHF. CDR3 bases: TGCGCCAGCAGCCTAGAGGACAGCTCCTATAATTCACCCCTCCACTTT.

J is TRBJ2-7 and V is TRBV20-1; 8 nucleotides match TRBD2. Germline CDR1 DFQATT, CDR2 SNEGSKA (reference sequence). This CDR3 has 13 amino acids. With V trimmed by 6 bases and J by 0 bases, 4 bases remained unmatched. The CDR3 protein is CSARSGASYEQYF. The CDR3 DNA follows: TGCAGTGCCCGTAGCGGGGCCTCCTACGAGCAGTACTTC.